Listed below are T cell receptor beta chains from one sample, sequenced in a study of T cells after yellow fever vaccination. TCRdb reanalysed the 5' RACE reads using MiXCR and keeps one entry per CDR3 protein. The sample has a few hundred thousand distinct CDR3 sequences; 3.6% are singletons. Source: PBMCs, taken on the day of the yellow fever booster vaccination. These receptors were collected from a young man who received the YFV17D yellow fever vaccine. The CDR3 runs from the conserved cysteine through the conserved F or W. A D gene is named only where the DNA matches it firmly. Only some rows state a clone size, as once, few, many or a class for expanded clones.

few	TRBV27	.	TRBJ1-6	TGTGCCAGCAGGCCCCCCGGGAGCTCCTATAATTCACCCCTCCACTTT	CASRPPGSSYNSPLHF
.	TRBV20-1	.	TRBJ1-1	TGCAGTGCCGGAAGAGGGCAGGGGAACACTGAAGCTTTCTTT	CSAGRGQGNTEAFF
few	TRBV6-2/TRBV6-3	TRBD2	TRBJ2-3	TGTGCCAGCAGTCGACTAGCCGTCGCAGATACGCAGTATTTT	CASSRLAVADTQYF
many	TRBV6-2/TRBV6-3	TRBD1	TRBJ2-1	TGTGCCAGCAGTTACACCCCAGGGGGTCGGTACAATGAGCAGTTCTTC	CASSYTPGGRYNEQFF
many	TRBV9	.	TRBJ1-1	TGTGCCAGCAGCGTAGGGTCCGCTTCGGGCACTGAAGCTTTCTTT	CASSVGSASGTEAFF
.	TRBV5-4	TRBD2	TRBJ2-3	TGTGCCAGCAGCTTGAAACTAGCGGGGGCCACAGATACGCAGTATTTT	CASSLKLAGATDTQYF
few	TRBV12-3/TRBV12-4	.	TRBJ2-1	TGTGCCAGCACCCTGGGGCTAAATGAGCAGTTCTTC	CASTLGLNEQFF
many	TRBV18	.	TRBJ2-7	TGTGCCAGCTCACCAGGAGGGGAATCGTACGAGCAGTACTTC	CASSPGGESYEQYF
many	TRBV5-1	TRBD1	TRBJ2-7	TGCGCCAGCAGCGACGGAACAGGGGGCGCAAGGTACGAGCAGTACTTC	CASSDGTGGARYEQYF
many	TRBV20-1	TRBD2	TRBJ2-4	TGCAGTGCTACGACTAGCGGGGGGACTTTAGCCAAAAACATTCAGTACTTC	CSATTSGGTLAKNIQYF
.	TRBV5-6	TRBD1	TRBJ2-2	TGTGCCAGCAGTAACGGTGACAGGACAGGGTGGACCGGGGAGCTGTTTTTT	CASSNGDRTGWTGELFF
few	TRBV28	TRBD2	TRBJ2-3	TGTGCCAGCAGTCCCCAAGTCGGGCTGGTCGGGGGGGCTACGCAGTATTTT	CASSPQVGLVGGATQYF
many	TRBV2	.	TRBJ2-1	TGTGCCAGGGGGGCCCCCTCGGATGAGCAGTTCTTC	CARGAPSDEQFF
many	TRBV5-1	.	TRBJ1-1	TGCGCCAGCACCCTTCAGGATGACACTGAAGCTTTCTTT	CASTLQDDTEAFF
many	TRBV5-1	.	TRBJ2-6	TGCGCCAGCAGCTACCCTCAGGCGGACGTCCTGACTTTC	CASSYPQADVLTF
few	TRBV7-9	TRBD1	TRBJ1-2	TGTGCCAGCAGTTCTCAGGGGGCGGATGGCTACACCTTC	CASSSQGADGYTF
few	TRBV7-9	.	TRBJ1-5	TGTGCCAGCAGCTCCCAGGGGACGGGGCCCCAGCATTTT	CASSSQGTGPQHF
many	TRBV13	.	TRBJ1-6	TGTGCCAGCAGCTCACGGTGGGGGAATTCACCCCTCCACTTT	CASSSRWGNSPLHF
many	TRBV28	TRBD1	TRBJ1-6	TGTGCCAGCAGTGGAGCGGGGACAGCGAATTCACCCCTCCACTTT	CASSGAGTANSPLHF
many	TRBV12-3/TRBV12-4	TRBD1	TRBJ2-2	TGTGCCAGCAAGGTGCTAGGGGGCGCGAACACCGGGGAGCTGTTTTTT	CASKVLGGANTGELFF
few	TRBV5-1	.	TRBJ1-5	TGCGCCAGCAGCTTGGGCGGCACTAGCAATCAGCCCCAGCATTTT	CASSLGGTSNQPQHF
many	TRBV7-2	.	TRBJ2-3	TGTGCCAGCAGCTATAGTCGTGCGACAGATACGCAGTATTTT	CASSYSRATDTQYF